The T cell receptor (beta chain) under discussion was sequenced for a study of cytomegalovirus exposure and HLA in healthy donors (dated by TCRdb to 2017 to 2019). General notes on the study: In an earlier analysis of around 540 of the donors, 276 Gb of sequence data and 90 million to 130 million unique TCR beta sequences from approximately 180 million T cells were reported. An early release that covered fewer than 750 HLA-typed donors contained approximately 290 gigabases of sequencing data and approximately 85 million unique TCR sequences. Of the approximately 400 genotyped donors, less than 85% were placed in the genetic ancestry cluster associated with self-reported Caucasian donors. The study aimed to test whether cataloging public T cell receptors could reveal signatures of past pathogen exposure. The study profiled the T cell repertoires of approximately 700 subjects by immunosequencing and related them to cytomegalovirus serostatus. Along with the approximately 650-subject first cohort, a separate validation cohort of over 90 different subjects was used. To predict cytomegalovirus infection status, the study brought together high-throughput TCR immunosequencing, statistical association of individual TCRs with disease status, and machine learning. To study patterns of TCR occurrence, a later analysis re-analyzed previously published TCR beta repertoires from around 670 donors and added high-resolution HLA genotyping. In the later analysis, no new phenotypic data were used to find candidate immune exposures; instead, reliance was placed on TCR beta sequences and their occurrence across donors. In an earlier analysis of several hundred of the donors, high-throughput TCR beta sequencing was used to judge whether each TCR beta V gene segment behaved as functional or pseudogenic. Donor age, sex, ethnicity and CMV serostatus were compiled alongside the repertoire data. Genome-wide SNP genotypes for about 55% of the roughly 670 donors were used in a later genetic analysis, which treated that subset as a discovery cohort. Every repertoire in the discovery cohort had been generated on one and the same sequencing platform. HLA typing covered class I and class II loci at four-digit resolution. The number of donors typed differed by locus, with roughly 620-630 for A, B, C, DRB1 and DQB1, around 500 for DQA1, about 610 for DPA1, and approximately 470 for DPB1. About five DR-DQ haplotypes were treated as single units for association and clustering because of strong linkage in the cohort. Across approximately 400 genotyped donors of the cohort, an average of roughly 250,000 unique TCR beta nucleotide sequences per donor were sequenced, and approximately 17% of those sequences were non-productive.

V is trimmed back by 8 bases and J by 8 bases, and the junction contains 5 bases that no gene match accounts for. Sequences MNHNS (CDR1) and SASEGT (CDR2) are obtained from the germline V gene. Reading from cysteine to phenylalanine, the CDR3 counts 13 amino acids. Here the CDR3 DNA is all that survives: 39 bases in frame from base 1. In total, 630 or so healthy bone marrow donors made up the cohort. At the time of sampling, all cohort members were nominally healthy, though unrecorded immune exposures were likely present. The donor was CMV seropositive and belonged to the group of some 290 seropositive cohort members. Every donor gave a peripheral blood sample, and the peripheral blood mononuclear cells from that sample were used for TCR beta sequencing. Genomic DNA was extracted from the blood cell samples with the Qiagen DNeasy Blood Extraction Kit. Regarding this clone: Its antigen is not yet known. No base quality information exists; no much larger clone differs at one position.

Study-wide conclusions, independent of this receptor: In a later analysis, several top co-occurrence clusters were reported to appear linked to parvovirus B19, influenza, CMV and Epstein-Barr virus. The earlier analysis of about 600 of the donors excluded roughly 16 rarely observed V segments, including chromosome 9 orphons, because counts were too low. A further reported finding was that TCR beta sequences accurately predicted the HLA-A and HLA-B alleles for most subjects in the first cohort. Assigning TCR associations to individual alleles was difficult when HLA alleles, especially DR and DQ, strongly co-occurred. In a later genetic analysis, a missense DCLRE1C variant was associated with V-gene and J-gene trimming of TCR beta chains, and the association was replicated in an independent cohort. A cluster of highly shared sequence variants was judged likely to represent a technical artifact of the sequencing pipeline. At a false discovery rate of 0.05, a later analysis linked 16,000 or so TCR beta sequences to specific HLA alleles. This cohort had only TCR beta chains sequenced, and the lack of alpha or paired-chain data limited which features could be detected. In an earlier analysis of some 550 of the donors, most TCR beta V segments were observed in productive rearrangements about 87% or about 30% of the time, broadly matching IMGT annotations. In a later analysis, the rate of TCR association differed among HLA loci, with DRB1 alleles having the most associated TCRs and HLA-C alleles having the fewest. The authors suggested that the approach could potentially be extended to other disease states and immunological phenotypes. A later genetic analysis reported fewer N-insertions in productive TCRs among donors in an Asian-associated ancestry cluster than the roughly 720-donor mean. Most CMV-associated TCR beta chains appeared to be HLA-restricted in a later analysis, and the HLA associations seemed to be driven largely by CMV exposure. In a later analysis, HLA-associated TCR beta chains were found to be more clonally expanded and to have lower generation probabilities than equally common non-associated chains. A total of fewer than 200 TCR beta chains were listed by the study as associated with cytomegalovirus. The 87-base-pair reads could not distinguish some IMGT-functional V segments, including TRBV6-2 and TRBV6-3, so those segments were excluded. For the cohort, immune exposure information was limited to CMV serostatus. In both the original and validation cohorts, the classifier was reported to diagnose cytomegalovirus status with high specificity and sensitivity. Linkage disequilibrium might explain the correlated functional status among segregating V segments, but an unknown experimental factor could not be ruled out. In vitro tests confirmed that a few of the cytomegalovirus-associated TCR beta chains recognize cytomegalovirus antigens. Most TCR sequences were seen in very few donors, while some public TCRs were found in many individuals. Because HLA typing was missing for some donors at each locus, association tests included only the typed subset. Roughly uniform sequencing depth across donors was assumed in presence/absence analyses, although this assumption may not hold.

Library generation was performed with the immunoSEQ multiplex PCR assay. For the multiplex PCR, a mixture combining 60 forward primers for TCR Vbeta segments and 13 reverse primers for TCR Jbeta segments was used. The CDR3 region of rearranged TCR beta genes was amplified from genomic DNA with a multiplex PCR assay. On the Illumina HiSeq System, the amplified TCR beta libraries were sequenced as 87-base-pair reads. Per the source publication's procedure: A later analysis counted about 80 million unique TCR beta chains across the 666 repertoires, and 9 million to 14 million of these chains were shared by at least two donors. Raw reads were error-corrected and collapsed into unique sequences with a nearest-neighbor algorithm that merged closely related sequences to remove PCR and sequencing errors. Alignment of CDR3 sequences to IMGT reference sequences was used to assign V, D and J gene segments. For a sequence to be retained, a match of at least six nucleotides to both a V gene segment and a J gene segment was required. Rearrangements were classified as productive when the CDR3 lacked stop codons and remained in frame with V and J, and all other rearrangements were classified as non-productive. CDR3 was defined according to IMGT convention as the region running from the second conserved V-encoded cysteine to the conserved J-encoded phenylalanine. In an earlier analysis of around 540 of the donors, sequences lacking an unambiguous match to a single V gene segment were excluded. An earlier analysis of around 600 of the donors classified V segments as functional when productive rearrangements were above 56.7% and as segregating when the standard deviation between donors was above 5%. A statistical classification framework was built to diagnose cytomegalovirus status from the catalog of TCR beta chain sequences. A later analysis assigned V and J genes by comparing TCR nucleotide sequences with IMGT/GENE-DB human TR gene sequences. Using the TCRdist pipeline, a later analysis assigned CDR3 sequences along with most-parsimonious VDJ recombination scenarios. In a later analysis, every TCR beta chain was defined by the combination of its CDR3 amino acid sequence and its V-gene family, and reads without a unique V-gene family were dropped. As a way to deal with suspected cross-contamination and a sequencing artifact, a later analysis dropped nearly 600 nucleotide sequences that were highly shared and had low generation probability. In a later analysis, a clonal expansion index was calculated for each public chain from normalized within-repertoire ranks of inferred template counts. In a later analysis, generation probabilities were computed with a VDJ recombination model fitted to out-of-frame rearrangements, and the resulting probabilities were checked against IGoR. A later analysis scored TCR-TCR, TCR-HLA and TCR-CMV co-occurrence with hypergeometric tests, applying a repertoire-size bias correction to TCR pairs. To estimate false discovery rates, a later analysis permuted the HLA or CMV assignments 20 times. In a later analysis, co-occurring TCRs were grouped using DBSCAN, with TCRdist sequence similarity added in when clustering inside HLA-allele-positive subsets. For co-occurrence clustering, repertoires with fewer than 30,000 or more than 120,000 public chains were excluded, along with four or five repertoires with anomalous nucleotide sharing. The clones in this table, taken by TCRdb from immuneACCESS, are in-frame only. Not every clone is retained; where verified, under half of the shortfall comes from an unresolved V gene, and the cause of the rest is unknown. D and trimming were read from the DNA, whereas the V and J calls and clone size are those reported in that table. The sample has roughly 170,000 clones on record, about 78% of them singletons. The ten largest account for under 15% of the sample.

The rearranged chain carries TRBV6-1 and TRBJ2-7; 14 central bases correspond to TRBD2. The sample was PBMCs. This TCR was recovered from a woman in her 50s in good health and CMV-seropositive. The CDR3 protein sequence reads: CASLGLAGGQQYF. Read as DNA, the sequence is TGTGCCAGCCTCGGACTAGCGGGGGGCCAGCAGTACTTC.